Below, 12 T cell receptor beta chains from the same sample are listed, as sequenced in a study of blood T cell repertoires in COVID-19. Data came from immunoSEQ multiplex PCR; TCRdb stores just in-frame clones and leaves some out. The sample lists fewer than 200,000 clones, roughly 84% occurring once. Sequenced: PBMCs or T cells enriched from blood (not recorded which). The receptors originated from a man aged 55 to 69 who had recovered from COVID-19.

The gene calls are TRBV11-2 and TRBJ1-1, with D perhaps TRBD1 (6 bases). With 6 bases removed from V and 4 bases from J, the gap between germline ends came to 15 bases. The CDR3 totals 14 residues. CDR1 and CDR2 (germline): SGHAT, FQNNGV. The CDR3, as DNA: TGTGCCAGCAGACCGGGGGGCTCAATCACTGAAGCTTTCTTT. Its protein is CASRPGGSITEAFF.

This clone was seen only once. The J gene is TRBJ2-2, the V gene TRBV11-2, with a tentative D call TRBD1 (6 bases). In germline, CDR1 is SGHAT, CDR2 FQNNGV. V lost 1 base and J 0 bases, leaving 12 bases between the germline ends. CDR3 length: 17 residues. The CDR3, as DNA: TGTGCCAGCAGCTTAGTTGGACAGACTTCGAACACCGGGGAGCTGTTTTTT. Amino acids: CASSLVGQTSNTGELFF.

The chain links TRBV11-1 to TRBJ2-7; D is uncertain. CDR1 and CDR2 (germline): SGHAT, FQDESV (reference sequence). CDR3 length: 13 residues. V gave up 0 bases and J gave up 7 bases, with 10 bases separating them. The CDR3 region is CASSLAPSLEQYF. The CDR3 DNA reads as TGTGCCAGCAGCTTAGCCCCCTCGTTAGAGCAGTACTTC.

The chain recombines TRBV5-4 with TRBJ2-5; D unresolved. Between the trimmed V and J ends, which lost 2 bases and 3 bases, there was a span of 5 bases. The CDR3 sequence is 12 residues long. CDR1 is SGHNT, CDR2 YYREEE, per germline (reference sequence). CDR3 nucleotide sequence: TGTGCCAGCAGCTTACTGGAAGAGACCCAGTACTTC. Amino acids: CASSLLEETQYF.

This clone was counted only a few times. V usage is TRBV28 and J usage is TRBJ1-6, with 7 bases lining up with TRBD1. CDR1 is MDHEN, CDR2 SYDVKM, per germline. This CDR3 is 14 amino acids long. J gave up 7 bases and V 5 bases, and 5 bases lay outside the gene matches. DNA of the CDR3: TGTGCCAGCAGTGAGGGGGCGCTCAATTCACCCCTCCACTTT. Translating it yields CASSEGALNSPLHF.

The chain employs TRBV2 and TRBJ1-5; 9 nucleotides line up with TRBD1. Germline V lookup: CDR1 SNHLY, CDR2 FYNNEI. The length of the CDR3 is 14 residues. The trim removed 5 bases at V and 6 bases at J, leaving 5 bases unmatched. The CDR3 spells CASSSDRGFQPQHF. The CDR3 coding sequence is TGTGCCAGCAGTTCGGACAGGGGTTTTCAGCCCCAGCATTTT.

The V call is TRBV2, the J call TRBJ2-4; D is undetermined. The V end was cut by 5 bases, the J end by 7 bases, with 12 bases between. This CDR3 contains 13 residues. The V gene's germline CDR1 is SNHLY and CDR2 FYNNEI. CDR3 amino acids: CASSTNSMNIQYF. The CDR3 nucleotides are TGTGCCAGCAGTACGAACAGTATGAACATTCAGTACTTC.

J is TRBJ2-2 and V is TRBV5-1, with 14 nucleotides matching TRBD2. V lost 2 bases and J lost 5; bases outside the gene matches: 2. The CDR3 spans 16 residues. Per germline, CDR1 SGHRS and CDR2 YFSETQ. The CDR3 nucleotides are TGCGCCAGCAGCTTAAGGACTAGCGGGAGGACCGGGGAGCTGTTTTTT. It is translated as CASSLRTSGRTGELFF.

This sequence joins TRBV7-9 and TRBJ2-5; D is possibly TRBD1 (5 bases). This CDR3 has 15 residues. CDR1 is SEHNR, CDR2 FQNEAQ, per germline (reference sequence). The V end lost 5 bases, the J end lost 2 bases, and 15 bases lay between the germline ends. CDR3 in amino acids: CASSLVGQTQETQYF. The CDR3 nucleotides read TGTGCCAGCAGCCTCGTGGGGCAGACACAAGAGACCCAGTACTTC. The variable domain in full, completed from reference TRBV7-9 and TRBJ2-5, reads DTGVSQNPRHKITKRGQNVTFRCDPISEHNRLYWYRQTLGQGPEFLTYFQNEAQLEKSRLLSDRFSAERPKGSFSTLEIQRTEQGDSAMYLCASSLVGQTQETQYFGPGTRLLVL.

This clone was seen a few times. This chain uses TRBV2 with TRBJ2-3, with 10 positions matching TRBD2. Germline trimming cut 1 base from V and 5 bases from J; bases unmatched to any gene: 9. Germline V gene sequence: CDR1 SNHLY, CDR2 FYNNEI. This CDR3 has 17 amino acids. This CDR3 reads CASSEVGASGGQDTQYF. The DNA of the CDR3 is TGTGCCAGCAGTGAAGTTGGGGCTAGCGGGGGTCAAGATACGCAGTATTTT.

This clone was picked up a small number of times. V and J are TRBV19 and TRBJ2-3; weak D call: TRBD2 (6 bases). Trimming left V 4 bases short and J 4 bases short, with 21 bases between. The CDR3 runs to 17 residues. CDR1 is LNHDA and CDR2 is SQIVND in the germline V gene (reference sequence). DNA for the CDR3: TGTGCCAGTAGTACCCTCCTAGCGCTGAGAACCTCAGATACGCAGTATTTT. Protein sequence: CASSTLLALRTSDTQYF.

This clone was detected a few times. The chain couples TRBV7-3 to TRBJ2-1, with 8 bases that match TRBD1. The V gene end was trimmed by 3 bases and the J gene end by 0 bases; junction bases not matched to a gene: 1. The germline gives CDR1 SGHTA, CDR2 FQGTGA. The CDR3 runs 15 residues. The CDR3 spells CASSFGQGSYNEQFF. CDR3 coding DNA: TGTGCCAGCAGCTTCGGACAGGGCTCCTACAATGAGCAGTTCTTC.